The rows below give T cell receptor beta chains drawn from one sample of a study. TCRdb recomputed calls from the RT-PCR reads with MiXCR, one row per CDR3 protein. The sample includes fewer than 800,000 distinct CDR3 sequences, approximately 15% of them seen just once. Specimen: memory CD4+ T cells from blood. The receptors shown here come from a female donor in good health, serving as a healthy control. The CDR3 runs from the conserved cysteine through the conserved F or W. A D gene is named only where the DNA matches it firmly. Clone size is stated in some rows and not others, as once, few, many or a class when expanded.

clone_size d_call j_call v_call cdr3_aa cdr3_nt
many TRBD2 TRBJ2-7 TRBV5-1 CASSPGLAGLQGEQYF TGCGCCAGCAGCCCGGGACTAGCGGGACTTCAGGGCGAGCAGTACTTC
few NA TRBJ2-1 TRBV27 CASSLEGMGHNEQFF TGTGCCAGCAGTTTAGAGGGTATGGGCCACAATGAGCAGTTCTTC
few NA TRBJ1-2 TRBV6-5 CASTDHQGLGYTF TGTGCCAGCACTGACCACCAGGGGCTTGGCTACACCTTC
few NA TRBJ2-1 TRBV5-1 CASSITGVTGQEQFF TGCGCCAGCAGCATCACCGGGGTGACGGGTCAAGAGCAGTTCTTC
NA NA TRBJ2-2 TRBV5-1 CASSLDQERGTGELFF TGCGCCAGCAGCTTGGATCAGGAGAGAGGTACCGGGGAGCTGTTTTTT
few TRBD1 TRBJ2-6 TRBV7-3 CASSSLGGTGVAGANVLTF TGTGCCAGCAGCTCTTTGGGGGGGACAGGGGTCGCTGGGGCCAACGTCCTGACTTTC
NA TRBD2 TRBJ2-1 TRBV7-8 CASSWGLAGVLDEQFF TGTGCCAGCAGCTGGGGACTAGCGGGAGTGCTTGATGAGCAGTTCTTC
many NA TRBJ2-2 TRBV12-3/TRBV12-4 CASSFYSGELFF TGTGCCAGCAGTTTCTACTCCGGGGAGCTGTTTTTT
many NA TRBJ2-2 TRBV29-1 CSVADTGELFF TGCAGCGTTGCTGACACCGGGGAGCTGTTTTTT
NA TRBD2 TRBJ2-3 TRBV13 CASSLKETSGDTDTQYF TGTGCCAGCAGTTTAAAAGAGACTAGCGGGGACACAGATACGCAGTATTTT
NA TRBD2 TRBJ2-2 TRBV12-3/TRBV12-4 CASGGLAGVGLFRELFF TGTGCCAGCGGGGGACTAGCGGGAGTTGGTTTGTTCCGGGAGCTGTTTTTT
many TRBD2 TRBJ2-3 TRBV20-1 CSATTSGSFLRTDTQYF TGCAGTGCAACGACTAGCGGGAGCTTCCTTCGCACAGATACGCAGTATTTT
NA NA TRBJ2-3 TRBV5-1 CASSPLATDTQYF TGCGCCAGCAGCCCCCTAGCTACAGATACGCAGTATTTT
many TRBD2 TRBJ2-3 TRBV3-1 CASSLSGIGTDTQYF TGTGCCAGCAGTCTCAGCGGGATCGGCACAGATACGCAGTATTTT